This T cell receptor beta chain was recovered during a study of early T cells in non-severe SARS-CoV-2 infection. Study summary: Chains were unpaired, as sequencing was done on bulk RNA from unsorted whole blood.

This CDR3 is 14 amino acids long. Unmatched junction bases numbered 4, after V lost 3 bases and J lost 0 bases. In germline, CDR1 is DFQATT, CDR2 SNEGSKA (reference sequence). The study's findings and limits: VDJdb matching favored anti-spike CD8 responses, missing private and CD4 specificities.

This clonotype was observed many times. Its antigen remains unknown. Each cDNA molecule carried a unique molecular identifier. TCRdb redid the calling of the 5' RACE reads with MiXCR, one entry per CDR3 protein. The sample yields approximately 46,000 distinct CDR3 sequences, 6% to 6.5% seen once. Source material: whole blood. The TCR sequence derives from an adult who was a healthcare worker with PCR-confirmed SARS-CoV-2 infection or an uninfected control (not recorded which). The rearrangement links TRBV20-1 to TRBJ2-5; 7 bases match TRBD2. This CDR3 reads CSASQAGNQETQYF. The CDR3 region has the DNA TGCAGTGCTAGCCAAGCGGGAAACCAAGAGACCCAGTACTTC.